This TCR beta chain emerged from a study of T cell responses to AZD1222 COVID-19 vaccine. Whole-study results and caveats: Spike-specific TCR breadth and depth both grew after two AZD1222 doses. The donor group comprised mostly white British people and more females; the analysis possibly underestimated clonal diversity. Among spike-specific TCRs, nearly half reportedly target unmutated variant regions. Only a handful of AZD1222 recipients, several in all, had baseline seropositivity.

Assay used: immunoSEQ multiplex PCR; TCRdb lists only in-frame clones, some missing. This table holds tens of thousands of clones, roughly 86% found once. Concerning this clone: Its matching antigen is unknown.

V was pared by 0 bases and J by 6 bases, with 5 bases of the junction left unmatched. This CDR3 has 16 amino acids. Looked up from germline, CDR1 is MNHEY and CDR2 is SVGAGI. Sample: peripheral blood, taken on day 0 of MenACWY control vaccination. The chain uses TRBV6-5 and TRBJ1-6, with 7 bases lining up with TRBD1. The receptor was derived from an adult in good health. The CDR3 bases are TGTGCCAGCAGTTACTCGGGGGACAGAAGTAATTCACCCCTCCACTTT. It specifies CASSYSGDRSNSPLHF.